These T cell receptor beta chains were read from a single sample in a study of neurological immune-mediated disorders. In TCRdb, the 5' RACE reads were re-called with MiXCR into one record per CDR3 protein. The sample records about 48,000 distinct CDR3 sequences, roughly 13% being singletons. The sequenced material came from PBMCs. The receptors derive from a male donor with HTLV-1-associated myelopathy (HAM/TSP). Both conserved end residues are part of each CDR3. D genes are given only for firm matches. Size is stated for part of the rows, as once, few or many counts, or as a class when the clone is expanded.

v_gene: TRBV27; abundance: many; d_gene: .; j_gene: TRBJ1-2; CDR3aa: CASSVALDRRNYGYTF
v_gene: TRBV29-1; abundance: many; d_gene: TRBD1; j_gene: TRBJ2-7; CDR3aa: CSVEQDRSYEQYF
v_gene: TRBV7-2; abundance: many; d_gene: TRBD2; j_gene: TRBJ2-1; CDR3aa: CASSPGTSGEQFF
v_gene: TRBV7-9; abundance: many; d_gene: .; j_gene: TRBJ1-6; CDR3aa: CASSPHQGPNNSPLHF
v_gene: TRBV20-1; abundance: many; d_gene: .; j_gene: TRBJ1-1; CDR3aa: CSAREGAGGTEAFF
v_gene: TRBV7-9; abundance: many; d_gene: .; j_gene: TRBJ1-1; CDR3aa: CASSLGGDNTEAFF
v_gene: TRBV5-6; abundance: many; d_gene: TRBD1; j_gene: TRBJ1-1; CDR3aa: CASSQPGQGEAFF
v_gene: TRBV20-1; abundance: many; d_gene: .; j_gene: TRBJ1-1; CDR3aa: CSARSHEAFF
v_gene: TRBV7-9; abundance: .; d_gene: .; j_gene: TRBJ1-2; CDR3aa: CASSLGLNYGYTF
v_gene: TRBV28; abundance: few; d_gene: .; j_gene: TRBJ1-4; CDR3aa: CASSHRSQGSREKLFF
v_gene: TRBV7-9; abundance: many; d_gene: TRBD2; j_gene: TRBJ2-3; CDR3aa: CASSLYRTSGGAVYTQYF
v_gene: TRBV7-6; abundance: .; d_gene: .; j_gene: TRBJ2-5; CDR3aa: CASSLRDVGETQYF
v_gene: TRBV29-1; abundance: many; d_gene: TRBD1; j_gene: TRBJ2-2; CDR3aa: CSVNRGNTGELFF
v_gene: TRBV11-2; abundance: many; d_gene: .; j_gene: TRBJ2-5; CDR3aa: CASSLEGRGETQYF
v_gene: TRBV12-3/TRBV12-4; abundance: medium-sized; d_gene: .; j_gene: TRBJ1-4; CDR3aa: CASSFRQPPNEKLFF
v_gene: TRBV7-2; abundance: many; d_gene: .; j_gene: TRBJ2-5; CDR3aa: CASRLRALMETQYF
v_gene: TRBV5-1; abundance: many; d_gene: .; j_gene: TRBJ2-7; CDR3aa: CASSFQTTPGEQYF